This T cell receptor beta chain was recorded in a study of sequential checkpoint blockade in melanoma. Across the study: Maintenance nivolumab came after either treatment sequence. Around 21 patients had tumor biopsies before treatment and at week 13.

For this clone: The antigen is unknown.

V lost 3 bases and J lost 2; bases outside the gene matches: 2. CDR1 and CDR2 (germline): SGHNT, YENEEA. The CDR3 contains 15 residues. TCRdb's table, derived via immunoSEQ multiplex PCR, lists solely in-frame clones and lacks some. Of 2,000 to 3,000 clones listed, 20% to 30% are singletons. Regarding the study as a whole: PD-L1 staining and CD8+ counts, not mutational load, tracked tumor T-cell clonality. Rising tumor T-cell fraction and clonality meant about 30 times likelier benefit.

Treatment of the sample: randomized to nivolumab then ipilimumab (arm A) or the reverse (arm B). The sample consisted of tumor tissue (inferred from file names), taken from a patient given nivolumab and ipilimumab in sequence. The chain has TRBV11-3 and TRBJ1-3; 9 nucleotides align to TRBD1. This TCR derives from a human donor with melanoma. The CDR3 loop is CASSFTGGAGNTIYF. In DNA form, the CDR3 reads TGTGCCAGCAGCTTCACAGGGGGCGCTGGAAACACCATATATTTT.